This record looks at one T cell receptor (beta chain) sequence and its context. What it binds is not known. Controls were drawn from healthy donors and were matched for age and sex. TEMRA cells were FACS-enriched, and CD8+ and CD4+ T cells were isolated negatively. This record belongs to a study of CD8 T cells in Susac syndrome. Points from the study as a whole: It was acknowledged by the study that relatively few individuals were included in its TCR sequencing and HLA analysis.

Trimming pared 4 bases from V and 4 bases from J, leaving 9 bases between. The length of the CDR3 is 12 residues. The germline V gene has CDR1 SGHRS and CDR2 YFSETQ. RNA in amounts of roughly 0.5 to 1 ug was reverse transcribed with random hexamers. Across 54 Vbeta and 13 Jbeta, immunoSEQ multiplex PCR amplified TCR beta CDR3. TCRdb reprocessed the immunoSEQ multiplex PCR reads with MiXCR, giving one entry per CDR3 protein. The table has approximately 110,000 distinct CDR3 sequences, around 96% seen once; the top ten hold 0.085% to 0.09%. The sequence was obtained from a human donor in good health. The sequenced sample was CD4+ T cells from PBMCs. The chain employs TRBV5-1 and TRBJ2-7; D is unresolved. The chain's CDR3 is CASSPERYEQYF. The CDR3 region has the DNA TGCGCCAGCAGCCCGGAGAGGTACGAGCAGTACTTC.